What follows describes a single T cell receptor beta chain. This clone's antigen is unknown. A read error may explain this, as a much larger clone is one base away. In light of the paper, this sample's treatment or condition label describes: allogeneic hematopoietic cell transplantation with graft depleted of TCRalphabeta T cells and CD19 B cells. Transplant recipients were children who received TCRalphabeta/CD19-depleted allogeneic hematopoietic cell grafts. The CDR3 starts with the cysteine, ends with the phenylalanine, and has 14 residues. Only the CDR3 part of the read is kept: 42 bases, read in frame from the first base. Based on the germline V gene (reference sequence), the CDR1 and CDR2 sequences are DFQATT and SNEGSKA. To prepare the library, PCR was applied. The sample was run on an Illumina HiSeq 2500. TCR library preparation used molecular barcoding, with unique molecular identifiers applied to normalize quantification of the TCRbeta repertoire. TCRdb itself trimmed the public reads at Q25 with fastp, ran MiXCR and retained productive beta chains. CDR3 protein duplicates are merged, each entry listing the most common genes and DNA. The sample table holds 90,000 to 150,000 distinct CDR3 sequences, of which under 30% were seen once. About 10% of the sample is held by the ten biggest clonotypes.

The data were obtained in a study of T-cell reconstitution after alpha-beta-depleted transplantation in children (dated by TCRdb to the mid-2010s). Background on the whole study: Using TCR repertoire profiling, the study followed T-cell immune reconstitution in a quantitative way in children after TCRalphabeta/CD19-depleted allogeneic hematopoietic cell transplantation.

Paper-wide results and their limitations: Hyperexpanded clone frequencies declined over subsequent months; after one year, T-cell counts and TCRbeta diversity were mostly attributed to newly produced T cells. Apparently early alphabetaT-cell count recovery about two months after transplant reportedly relied on only several hundred rapidly expanded clones derived from non-depleted graft cells. In some patients, the high TCRbeta diversity seen at day 60 was put down to recipient T cells and intrathymic progenitors that had survived conditioning.

This TCR came from a male patient aged 2 to 9 who had a stem cell transplant for chronic granulomatous disease, so the T cells may come from the graft donor. The sequencing used PBMCs, mostly from graft donor cells, collected 180 days after TCRalphabeta/CD19-depleted stem cell transplant. The chain is made from TRBV20-1 and TRBJ2-1, with 9 bases matching TRBD2. The DNA is TGCAGTGCTAGCGGCCTAGCGGGATTCAATGCGCAGTTCTTC. Translated, this gives CSASGLAGFNAQFF.